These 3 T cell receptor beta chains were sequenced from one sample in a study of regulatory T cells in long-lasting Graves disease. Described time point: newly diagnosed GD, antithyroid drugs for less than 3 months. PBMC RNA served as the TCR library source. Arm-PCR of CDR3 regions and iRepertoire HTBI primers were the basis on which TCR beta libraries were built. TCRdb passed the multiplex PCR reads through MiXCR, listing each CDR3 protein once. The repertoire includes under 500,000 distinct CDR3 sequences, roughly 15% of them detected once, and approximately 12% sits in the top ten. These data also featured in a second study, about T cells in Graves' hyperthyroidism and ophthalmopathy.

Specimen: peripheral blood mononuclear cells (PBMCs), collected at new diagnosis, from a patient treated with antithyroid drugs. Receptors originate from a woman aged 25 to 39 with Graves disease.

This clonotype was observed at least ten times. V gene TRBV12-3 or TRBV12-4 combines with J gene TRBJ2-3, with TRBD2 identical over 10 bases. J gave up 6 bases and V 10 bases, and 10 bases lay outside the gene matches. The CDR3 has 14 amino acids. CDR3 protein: CATWTSGRWDTQYF. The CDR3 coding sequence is TGTGCCACCTGGACTAGCGGACGTTGGGATACGCAGTATTTT.

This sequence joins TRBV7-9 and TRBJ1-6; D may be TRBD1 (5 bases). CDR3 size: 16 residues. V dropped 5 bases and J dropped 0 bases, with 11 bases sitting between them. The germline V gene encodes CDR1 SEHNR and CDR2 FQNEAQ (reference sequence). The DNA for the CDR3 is TGTGCCAGCAGCATTGCTCAGGGCTCCTATAATTCACCCCTCCACTTT. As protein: CASSIAQGSYNSPLHF.

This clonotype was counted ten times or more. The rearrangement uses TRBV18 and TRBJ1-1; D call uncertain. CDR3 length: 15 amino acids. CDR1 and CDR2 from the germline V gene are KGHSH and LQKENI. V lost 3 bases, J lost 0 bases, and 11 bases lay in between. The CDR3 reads CASSPQANLNTEAFF. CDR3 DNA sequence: TGTGCCAGCTCACCCCAGGCAAACTTGAACACTGAAGCTTTCTTT.